The T cell receptor (beta chain) under discussion was sequenced for a study of cytomegalovirus exposure and HLA in healthy donors. Overall study findings and caveats: The study listed 164 cytomegalovirus-associated TCR beta chains.

Researchers ran the PCR with 60 Vbeta and 13 Jbeta primers. Sequencing was performed with immunoSEQ multiplex PCR; in TCRdb, only in-frame clones are kept and a portion is missing. The data hold roughly 100,000 clones, with approximately 82% observed a single time. Points on this clone: Its cognate antigen is unknown.

With V trimmed by 1 base and J by 3 bases, 5 bases remained unmatched. The CDR3 has 15 residues. The germline V gene has CDR1 MNHEY and CDR2 SVGAGI. Material for sequencing was PBMCs. The source is a female donor in good health and CMV-seropositive. The chain is built from TRBV6-5 and TRBJ1-1, with 7 bases matching TRBD1. The CDR3 spells CASSYLRTGDTEAFF. DNA for the CDR3: TGTGCCAGCAGTTACTTAAGGACAGGTGACACTGAAGCTTTCTTT.